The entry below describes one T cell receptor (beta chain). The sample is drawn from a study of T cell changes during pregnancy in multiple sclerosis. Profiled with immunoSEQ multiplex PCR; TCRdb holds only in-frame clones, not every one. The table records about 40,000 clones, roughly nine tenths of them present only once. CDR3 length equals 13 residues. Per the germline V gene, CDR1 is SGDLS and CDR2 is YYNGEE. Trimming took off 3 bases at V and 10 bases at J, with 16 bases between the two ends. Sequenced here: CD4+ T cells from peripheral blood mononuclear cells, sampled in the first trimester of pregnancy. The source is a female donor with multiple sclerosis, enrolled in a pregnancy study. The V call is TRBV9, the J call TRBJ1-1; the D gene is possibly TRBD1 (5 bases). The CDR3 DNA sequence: TGTGCCAGCAGCGGCGAAGCGGGGCGGAGAGCTTTCTTT. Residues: CASSGEAGRRAFF.